This T cell receptor beta chain came from a study of T cell changes during pregnancy in multiple sclerosis. CDR1 is SEHNR, CDR2 FQNEAQ, per germline (reference sequence). The CDR3 consists of 15 residues. Trimming took 8 bases from V and 1 from J; bases not matched to a gene: 7. This table comes from immunoSEQ multiplex PCR, and its TCRdb copy is limited to in-frame clones, with some not included. Here the sample spans tens of thousands of clones, 80% to 95% being singletons. Only one count was recorded for this clone. The rearrangement uses TRBV7-9 and TRBJ2-3; 9 bases are a match to TRBD2. The sequencing used peripheral blood, collected in the first trimester of pregnancy. This clonotype originated in a female donor in good health, enrolled as a control in a pregnancy study. This CDR3 is CASGDLAGGTDTQYF. CDR3 in DNA: TGTGCCAGCGGAGATTTAGCGGGGGGCACAGATACGCAGTATTTT.